This TCR beta chain was obtained from a study of CD8+ T cells in alopecia areata. Study-wide results and limits: Greater clonality was observed in lesional scalp samples, especially alopecia totalis/universalis, versus normal scalp.

On this clone itself: What it binds is not known.

PBMCs provided sorted CD4+ and CD8+ T cells. Germline lookup yields CDR1 SGHRS and CDR2 YFSETQ. The CDR3 covers 15 residues. V shed 3 bases, J shed 3 bases, and the junction held 6 bases outside the gene matches. RNA, once extracted, was reverse transcribed into cDNA for use as the sequencing template. Libraries were prepared by immunoSEQ multiplex PCR; TCRdb keeps only in-frame clonotypes and omits some of them. The sample has 140,000 to 150,000 clones, around 60% seen once. This chain connects TRBV5-1 to TRBJ2-7, with TRBD1 matching 10 bases. The clonotype originates from a human donor with alopecia areata. Sequenced here: CD4+ T cells sorted from blood, sampled at week 0. CDR3 bases: TGCGCCAGCAGCTCCGGGACAGGGGTATTCTACGAGCAGTACTTC. Encoded protein: CASSSGTGVFYEQYF. Variable domain in full (rest from reference TRBV5-1 and TRBJ2-7): KAGVTQTPRYLIKTRGQQVTLSCSPISGHRSVSWYQQTPGQGLQFLFEYFSETQRNKGNFPGRFSGRQFSNSRSEMNVSTLELGDSALYLCASSSGTGVFYEQYFGPGTRLTVT.